This TCR beta chain is drawn from a study of blood T cells in healthy people across ages (dated by TCRdb to about 2015). General notes on the study: Template switching captured roughly one uniquely barcoded TCR beta cDNA molecule per two T cells in model experiments. The study measured age-related changes in TCR beta repertoire diversity using deep sequencing normalized with unique cDNA molecular identifiers. The donors were divided into four age groups: young (average about 16 years), middle-aged (roughly 40), aged (62) and long-lived (82). To avoid experimental bias, donors of different ages were randomly spread across the sequencing lanes. Two additional independent replicas of 1 million unique cDNA reads from the same blood draw were analyzed for two donors (one aged 18 to 30 and one aged 80 or older). The study at large found these results: Compared with the aged group, more naive CD4+ T cells, fewer expanded clones and increased TCR diversity were shown by the long-lived group, suggesting age selection. The percentage of naive T cells measured by flow cytometry correlated strongly with observed TCR beta diversity. Estimates of total diversity based on one million sequenced T cells were regarded as lower bounds and as underestimates. Conclusive comparison of naive and antigen-experienced compartments was prevented by the profiling of bulk unsorted PBMCs. Observed TCR beta diversity per million T cells fell roughly linearly with age, and a significant reduction was already apparent by age around 40. The CMV infection status of donors was not known, potentially confounding age-related changes in expanded clonotypes.

Regarding this clonotype: It lacks a known antigen. No base qualities exist here, and no much larger clone lies one base off it.

Clipping removes 0 bases from V and 2 bases from J, with 11 as the unmatched junction base count. CDR3 length: 18 amino acids, cysteine to phenylalanine. Of all the DNA, just the CDR3 is kept, 54 bases in frame from base 1. From the germline V gene (reference sequence), CDR1 is LNHNV and CDR2 is YYDKDF. The library was prepared using 5' RACE. Data came from an Illumina HiSeq 2500. A second PCR of roughly 6 to 12 cycles was performed with a sample-barcoded 5' primer and a J-beta primer mix. Each TCR beta cDNA molecule received a unique molecular identifier from a template-switch 5' adaptor carrying 12 random nucleotides. Each sample yielded at least 3 million CDR3-containing paired-end reads. The Mint cDNA synthesis kit, primed by a TRBC-specific oligonucleotide, was used to synthesize first-strand cDNA from all RNA. All cDNA was treated with uracil-DNA glycosylase and then went through a first 18-cycle PCR with the universal primers M1SS and BC2_uni_R. On the authors' methods: Normalization of each sample was performed by random selection of 1 million high-quality reads, each carrying a distinct molecular identifier. Reads with shared molecular identifiers were discarded instead of being binned into consensus sequences. CDR3 identification, clonotype clustering and error correction used MiTCR with a Q25 quality threshold and the strictest error-elimination algorithm. A nonparametric unseen species model with Euler transformation was used to estimate a lower bound on total TCR beta diversity. TCRdb reprocessed the public reads (quality trimming at Q25 with fastp, clone calling with MiXCR) and kept in-frame beta chains. Identical CDR3 proteins give one entry, which carries the most common genes and DNA. TCRdb assigned the V and J calls; the authors' analysis was not used. For this sample there are 1.5 million to 2 million distinct CDR3 sequences; about 50% appear just once. The ten largest make up 2.1% of the sample.

Systemically healthy Caucasian individuals from Russia, some 36 in total and aged about 6 to 95 years, were included as donors. Each donor gave approximately 10 milliliters of peripheral blood, collected into EDTA-treated Vacutainer tubes. PBMCs were isolated by Ficoll-Paque density-gradient centrifugation, with at least 6 million obtained per sample. Trizol reagent was used to extract total RNA from the PBMCs, yielding at least 6 micrograms per sample. For every donor, an aliquot of PBMCs went through flow cytometry to measure the percentages of naive CD45RAhigh/CD27high T cells. The rearranged segments are TRBV15 and TRBJ2-3; 7 middle bases align to TRBD2. Sequenced input: blood. The receptor's source is a woman aged 40-49 years in good health. The CDR3: CATSRDHGRGEDTDTQYF. The sequenced DNA: TGTGCCACCAGCAGAGATCATGGCCGGGGGGAAGACACAGATACGCAGTATTTT.